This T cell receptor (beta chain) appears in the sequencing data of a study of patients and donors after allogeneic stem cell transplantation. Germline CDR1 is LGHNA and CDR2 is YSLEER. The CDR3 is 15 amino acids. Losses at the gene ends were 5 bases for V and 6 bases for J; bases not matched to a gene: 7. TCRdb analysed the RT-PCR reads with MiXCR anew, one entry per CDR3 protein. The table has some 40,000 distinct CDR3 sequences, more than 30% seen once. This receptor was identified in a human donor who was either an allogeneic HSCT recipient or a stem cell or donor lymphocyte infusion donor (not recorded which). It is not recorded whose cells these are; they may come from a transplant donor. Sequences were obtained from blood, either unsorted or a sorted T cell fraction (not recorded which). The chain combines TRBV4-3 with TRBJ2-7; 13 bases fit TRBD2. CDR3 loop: CASSSGTSGVFEQYF. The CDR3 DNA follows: TGCGCCAGCAGCTCCGGGACTAGCGGGGTTTTCGAGCAGTACTTC.